The sequence of this T cell receptor beta chain was determined in a study of a mutant IDH1 vaccine in newly diagnosed glioma. Study-level information: Earlier therapy was either radiotherapy, temozolomide, or both, and most got both.

Here immunoSEQ multiplex PCR was the method, and the copy in TCRdb shows in-frame clones only, minus some. The table records 30,000 to 35,000 clones, about three fifths of them present only once. This clone was observed a few times. Its antigen remains unknown. Time point: week 5, during vaccination. Every vaccine dose comprised 300 ug of mutant IDH1 20-mer peptide plus topical imiquimod. The CDR3 sequence is 16 residues long. V dropped 2 bases and J dropped 6 bases, with 17 bases sitting between them. Looked up from germline, CDR1 is MNHNS and CDR2 is SASEGT. The sample in question was PBMCs, obtained from a glioma patient whose treatment included an IDH1 peptide vaccine. This TCR was sampled from a young woman with glioma. J is TRBJ1-5 and V is TRBV6-1; D is perhaps TRBD1 (5 bases). CDR3: CASSEWGRPGGQPQHF. CDR3 in DNA: TGTGCCAGCAGTGAATGGGGACGGCCAGGCGGTCAGCCCCAGCATTTT.